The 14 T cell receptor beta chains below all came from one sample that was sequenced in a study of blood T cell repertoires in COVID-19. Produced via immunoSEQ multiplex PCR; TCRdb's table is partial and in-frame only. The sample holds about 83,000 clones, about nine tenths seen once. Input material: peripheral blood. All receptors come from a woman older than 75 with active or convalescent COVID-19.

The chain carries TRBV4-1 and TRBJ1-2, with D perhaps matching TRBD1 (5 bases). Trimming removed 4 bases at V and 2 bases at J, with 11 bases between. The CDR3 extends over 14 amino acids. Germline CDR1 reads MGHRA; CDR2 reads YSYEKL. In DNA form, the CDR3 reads TGCGCCAGCAGCCCGGGGGGGACGAACTATGGCTACACCTTC. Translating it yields CASSPGGTNYGYTF.

CDR3 loop: CASSLQGSSYNEQFF. For the CDR3, the DNA is TGCGCCAGCAGCTTGCAGGGGAGCTCCTACAATGAGCAGTTCTTC. The chain carries TRBV5-1 and TRBJ2-1, with D tentatively TRBD1 (6 bases). Trimming cost V 1 base and J 0 bases, with 8 bases left between them. The CDR3 extends over 15 amino acids. Germline CDR1 and CDR2: SGHRS and YFSETQ.

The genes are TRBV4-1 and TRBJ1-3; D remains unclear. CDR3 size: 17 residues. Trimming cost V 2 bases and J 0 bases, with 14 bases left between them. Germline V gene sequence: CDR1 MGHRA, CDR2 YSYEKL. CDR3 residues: CASSQSKFLSSGNTIYF. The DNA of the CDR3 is TGCGCCAGCAGCCAATCTAAGTTCTTGAGCTCTGGAAACACCATATATTTT.

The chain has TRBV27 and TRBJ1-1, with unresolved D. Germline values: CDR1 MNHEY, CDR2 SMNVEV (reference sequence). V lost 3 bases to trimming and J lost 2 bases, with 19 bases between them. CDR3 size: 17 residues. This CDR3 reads CASSFYPSGSRNTEAFF. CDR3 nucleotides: TGTGCCAGCAGTTTCTACCCCTCCGGGTCACGCAACACTGAAGCTTTCTTT.

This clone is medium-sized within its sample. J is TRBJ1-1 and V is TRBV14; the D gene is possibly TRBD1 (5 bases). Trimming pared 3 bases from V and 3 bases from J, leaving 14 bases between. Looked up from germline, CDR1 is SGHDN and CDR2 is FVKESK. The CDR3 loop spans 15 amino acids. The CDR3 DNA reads TGTGCCAGCAGCCAGTGGGGGGGAAGTGACACTGAAGCTTTCTTT. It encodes CASSQWGGSDTEAFF.

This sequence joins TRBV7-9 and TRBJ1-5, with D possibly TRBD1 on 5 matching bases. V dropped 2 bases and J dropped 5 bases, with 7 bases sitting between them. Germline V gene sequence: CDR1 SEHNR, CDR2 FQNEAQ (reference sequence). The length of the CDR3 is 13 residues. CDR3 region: CASSLTGDQPQHF. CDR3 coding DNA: TGTGCCAGCAGCTTAACGGGGGATCAGCCCCAGCATTTT.

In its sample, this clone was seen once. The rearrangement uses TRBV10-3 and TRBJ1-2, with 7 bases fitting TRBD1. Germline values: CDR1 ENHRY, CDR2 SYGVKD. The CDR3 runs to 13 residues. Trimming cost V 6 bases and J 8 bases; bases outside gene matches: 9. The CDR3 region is CAIRKQGGEGYTF. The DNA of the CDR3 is TGTGCCATCAGGAAGCAGGGGGGAGAGGGCTACACCTTC.

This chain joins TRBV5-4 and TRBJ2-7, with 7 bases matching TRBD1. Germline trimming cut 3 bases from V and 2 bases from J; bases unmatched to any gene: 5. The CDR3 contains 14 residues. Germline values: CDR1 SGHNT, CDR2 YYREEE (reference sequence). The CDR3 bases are TGTGCCAGCAGCTCAGGACAGGCCACCTACGAGCAGTACTTC. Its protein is CASSSGQATYEQYF.

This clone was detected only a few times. Here the CDR3 reads CSATGGNGYTF. The CDR3 region has the DNA TGCAGTGCTACAGGGGGCAATGGCTACACCTTC. V and J are TRBV20-1 and TRBJ1-2, with 8 bases that match TRBD1. Germline CDR1 DFQATT, CDR2 SNEGSKA (reference sequence). J was trimmed by 6 bases and V by 4 bases; bases with no gene match: 1. This CDR3 region has 11 residues.

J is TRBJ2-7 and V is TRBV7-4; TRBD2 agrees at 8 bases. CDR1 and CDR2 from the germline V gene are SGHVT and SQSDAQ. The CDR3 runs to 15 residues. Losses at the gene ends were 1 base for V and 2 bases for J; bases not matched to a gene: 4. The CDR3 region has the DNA TGTGCCAGCAGCTTAGAGGGCGGGGGGACCTACGAGCAGTACTTC. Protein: CASSLEGGGTYEQYF.

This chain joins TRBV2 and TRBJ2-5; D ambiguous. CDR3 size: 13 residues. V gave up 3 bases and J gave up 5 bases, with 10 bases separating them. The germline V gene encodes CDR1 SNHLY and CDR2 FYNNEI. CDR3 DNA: TGTGCCAGCAGTGACTCCCCCGGGGAGACCCAGTACTTC. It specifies CASSDSPGETQYF. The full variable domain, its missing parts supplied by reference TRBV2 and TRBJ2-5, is EPEVTQTPSHQVTQMGQEVILRCVPISNHLYFYWYRQILGQKVEFLVSFYNNEISEKSEIFDDQFSVERPDGSNFTLKIRSTKLEDSAMYFCASSDSPGETQYFGPGTRLLVL.

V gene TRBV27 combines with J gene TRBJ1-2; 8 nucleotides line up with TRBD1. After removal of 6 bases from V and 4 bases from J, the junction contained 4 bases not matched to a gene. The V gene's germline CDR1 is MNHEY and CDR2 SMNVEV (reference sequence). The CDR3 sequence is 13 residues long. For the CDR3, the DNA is TGTGCCAGCAGCTCGACAGGGGCCTATGGCTACACCTTC. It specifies CASSSTGAYGYTF.

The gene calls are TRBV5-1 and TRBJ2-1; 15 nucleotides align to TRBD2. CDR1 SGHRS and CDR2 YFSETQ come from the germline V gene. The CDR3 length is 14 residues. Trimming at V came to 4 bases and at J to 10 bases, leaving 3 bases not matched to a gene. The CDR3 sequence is CASSLGTSGGEQFF. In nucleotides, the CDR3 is TGCGCCAGCAGCCTAGGGACTAGCGGGGGGGAGCAGTTCTTC.

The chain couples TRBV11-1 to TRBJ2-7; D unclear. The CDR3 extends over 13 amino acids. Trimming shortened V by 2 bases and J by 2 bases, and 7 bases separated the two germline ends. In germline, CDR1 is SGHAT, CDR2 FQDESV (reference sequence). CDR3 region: CASSLFRAYEQYF. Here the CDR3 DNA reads TGTGCCAGCAGCTTATTTCGGGCCTACGAGCAGTACTTC. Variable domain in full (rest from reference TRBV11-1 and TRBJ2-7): EAEVAQSPRYKITEKSQAVAFWCDPISGHATLYWYRQILGQGPELLVQFQDESVVDDSQLPKDRFSAERLKGVDSTLKIQPAELGDSAMYLCASSLFRAYEQYFGPGTRLTVT.